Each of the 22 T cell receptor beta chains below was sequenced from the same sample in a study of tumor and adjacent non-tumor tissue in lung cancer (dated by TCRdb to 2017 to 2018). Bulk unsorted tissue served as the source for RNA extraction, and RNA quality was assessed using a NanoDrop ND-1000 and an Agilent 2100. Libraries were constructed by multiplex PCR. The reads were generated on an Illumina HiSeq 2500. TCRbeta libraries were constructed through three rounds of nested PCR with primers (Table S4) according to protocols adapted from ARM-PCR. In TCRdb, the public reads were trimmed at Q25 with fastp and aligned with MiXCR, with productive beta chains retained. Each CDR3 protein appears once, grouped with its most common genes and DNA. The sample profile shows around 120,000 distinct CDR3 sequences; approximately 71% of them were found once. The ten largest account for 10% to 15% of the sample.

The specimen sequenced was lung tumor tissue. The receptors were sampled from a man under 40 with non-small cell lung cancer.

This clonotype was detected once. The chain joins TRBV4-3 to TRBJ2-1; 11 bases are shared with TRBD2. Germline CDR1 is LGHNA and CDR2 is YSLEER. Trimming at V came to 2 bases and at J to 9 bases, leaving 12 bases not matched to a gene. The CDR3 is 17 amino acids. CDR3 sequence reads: CASSQTTLSGGAREQFF. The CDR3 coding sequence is TGCGCCAGCAGCCAAACCACCCTTAGCGGGGGGGCACGTGAGCAGTTCTTC.

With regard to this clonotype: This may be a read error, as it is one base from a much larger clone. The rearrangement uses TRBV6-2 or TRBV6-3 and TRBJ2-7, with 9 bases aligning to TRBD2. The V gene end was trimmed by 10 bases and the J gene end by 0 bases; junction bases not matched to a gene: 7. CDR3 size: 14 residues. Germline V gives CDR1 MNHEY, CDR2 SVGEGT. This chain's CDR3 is CANQRLADSYEQYF. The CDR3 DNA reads TGTGCCAACCAGAGACTAGCGGACTCCTACGAGCAGTACTTC.

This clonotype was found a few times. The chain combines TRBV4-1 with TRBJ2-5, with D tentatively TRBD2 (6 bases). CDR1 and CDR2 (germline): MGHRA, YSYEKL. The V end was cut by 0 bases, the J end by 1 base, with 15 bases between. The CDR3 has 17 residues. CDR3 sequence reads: CASSQEPWGVLQETQYF. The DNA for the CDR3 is TGCGCCAGCAGCCAAGAGCCCTGGGGGGTCCTCCAAGAGACCCAGTACTTC.

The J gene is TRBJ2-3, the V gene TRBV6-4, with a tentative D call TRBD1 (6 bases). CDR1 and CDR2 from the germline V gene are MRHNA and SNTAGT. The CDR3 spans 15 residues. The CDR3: CVISDSGQGTDTQYF. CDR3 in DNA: TGTGTCATCAGTGACTCGGGACAAGGCACAGATACGCAGTATTTT.

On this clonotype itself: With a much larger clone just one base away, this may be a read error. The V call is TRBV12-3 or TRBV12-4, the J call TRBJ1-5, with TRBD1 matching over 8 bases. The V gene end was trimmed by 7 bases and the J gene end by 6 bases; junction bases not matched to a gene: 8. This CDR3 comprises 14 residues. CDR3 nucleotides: TGTGCCAGCAAGGACGGACAGGGCGGTCAGCCCCAGCATTTT. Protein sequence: CASKDGQGGQPQHF.

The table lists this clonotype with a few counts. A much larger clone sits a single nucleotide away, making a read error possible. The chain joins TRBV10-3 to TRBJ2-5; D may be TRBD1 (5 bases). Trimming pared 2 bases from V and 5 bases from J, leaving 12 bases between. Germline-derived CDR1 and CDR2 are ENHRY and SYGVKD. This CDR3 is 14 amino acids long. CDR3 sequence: CAISEIIGAETQYF. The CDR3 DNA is TGTGCCATCAGTGAGATTATAGGGGCTGAGACCCAGTACTTC.

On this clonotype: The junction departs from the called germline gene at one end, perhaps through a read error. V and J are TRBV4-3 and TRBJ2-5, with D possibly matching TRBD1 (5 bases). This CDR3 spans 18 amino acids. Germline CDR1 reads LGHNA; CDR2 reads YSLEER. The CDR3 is CASSQGTPLSGAQETQYF. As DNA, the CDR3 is TGCGCCAGCAGCCAAGGCACCCCTCTTAGTGGGGCCCAAGAGACCCAATACTTC.

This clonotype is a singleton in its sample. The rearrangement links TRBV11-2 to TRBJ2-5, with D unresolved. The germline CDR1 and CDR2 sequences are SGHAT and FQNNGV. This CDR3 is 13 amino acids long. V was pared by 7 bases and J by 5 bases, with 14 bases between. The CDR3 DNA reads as TGTGCCAGCATGTTTATGGTCGAGGAGACCCAGTACTTC. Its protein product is CASMFMVEETQYF. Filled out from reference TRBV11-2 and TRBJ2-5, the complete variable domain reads EAGVAQSPRYKIIEKRQSVAFWCNPISGHATLYWYQQILGQGPKLLIQFQNNGVVDDSQLPKDRFSAERLKGVDSTLKIQPAKLEDSAVYLCASMFMVEETQYFGPGTRLLVL.

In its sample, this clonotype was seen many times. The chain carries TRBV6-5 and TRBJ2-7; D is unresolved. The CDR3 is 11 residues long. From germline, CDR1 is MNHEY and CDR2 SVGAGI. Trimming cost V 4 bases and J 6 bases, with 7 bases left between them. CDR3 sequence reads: CASSSRFEQYF. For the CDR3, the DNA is TGTGCCAGCAGTTCCCGGTTCGAGCAGTACTTC.

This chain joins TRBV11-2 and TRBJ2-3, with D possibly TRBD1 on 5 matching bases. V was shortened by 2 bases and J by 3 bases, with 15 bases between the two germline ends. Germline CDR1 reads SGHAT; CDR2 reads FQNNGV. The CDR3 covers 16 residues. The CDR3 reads CASSLRVGPSTDTQYF. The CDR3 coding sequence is TGTGCCAGCAGCTTAAGAGTGGGGCCGTCAACAGATACGCAGTATTTT. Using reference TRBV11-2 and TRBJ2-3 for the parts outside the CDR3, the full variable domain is EAGVAQSPRYKIIEKRQSVAFWCNPISGHATLYWYQQILGQGPKLLIQFQNNGVVDDSQLPKDRFSAERLKGVDSTLKIQPAKLEDSAVYLCASSLRVGPSTDTQYFGPGTRLTVL.

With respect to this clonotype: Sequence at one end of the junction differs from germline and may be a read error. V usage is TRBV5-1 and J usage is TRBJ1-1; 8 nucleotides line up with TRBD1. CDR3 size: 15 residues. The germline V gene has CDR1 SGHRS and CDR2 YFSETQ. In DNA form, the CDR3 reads TGCGTCAGCAGCCCGGGACAGGCCATGAACACTGAAGCTTTCTTT. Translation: CVSSPGQAMNTEAFF.

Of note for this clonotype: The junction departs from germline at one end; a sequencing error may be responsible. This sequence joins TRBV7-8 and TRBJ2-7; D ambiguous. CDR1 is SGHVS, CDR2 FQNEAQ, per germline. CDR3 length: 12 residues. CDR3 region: CASSPNLYEPYF. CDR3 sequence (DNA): TGTGCCAGCAGCCCCAATCTCTACGAGCCGTACTTC.

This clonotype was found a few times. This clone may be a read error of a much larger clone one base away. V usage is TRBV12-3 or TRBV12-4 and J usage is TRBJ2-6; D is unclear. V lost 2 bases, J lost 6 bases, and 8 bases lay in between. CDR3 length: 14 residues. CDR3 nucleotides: TGTGCCAGCAGTTTACGGGCCGTGGCCAACGTCCTGACTTTC. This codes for CASSLRAVANVLTF.

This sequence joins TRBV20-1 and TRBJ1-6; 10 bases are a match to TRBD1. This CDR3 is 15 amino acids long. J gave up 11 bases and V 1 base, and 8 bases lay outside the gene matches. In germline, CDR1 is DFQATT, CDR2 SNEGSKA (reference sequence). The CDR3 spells CSARVHGTGDTPLHF. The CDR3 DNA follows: TGCAGTGCTAGAGTACACGGGACAGGGGACACACCCCTCCACTTT.

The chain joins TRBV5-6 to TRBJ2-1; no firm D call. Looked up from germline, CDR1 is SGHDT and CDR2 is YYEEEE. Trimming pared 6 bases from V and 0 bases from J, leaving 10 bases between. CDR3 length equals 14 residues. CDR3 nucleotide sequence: TGTGCCAGCATGCGCGGATACTCCTACAATGAGCAGTTCTTC. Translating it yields CASMRGYSYNEQFF.

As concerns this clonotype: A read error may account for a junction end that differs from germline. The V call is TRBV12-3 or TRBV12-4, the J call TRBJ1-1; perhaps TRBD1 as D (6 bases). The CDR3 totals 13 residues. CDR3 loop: CVSSRTRGTEAFF. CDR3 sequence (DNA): TGTGTCAGCAGCCGGACAAGGGGGACTGAAGCTTTCTTT.

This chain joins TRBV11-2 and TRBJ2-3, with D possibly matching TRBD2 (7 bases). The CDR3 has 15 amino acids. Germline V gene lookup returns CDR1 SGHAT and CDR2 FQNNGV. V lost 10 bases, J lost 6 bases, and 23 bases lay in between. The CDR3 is CANSTWEGVGDTQYF. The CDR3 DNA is TGTGCCAACAGTACCTGGGAGGGGGTAGGGGATACGCAGTATTTT. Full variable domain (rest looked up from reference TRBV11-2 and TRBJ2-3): EAGVAQSPRYKIIEKRQSVAFWCNPISGHATLYWYQQILGQGPKLLIQFQNNGVVDDSQLPKDRFSAERLKGVDSTLKIQPAKLEDSAVYLCANSTWEGVGDTQYFGPGTRLTVL.

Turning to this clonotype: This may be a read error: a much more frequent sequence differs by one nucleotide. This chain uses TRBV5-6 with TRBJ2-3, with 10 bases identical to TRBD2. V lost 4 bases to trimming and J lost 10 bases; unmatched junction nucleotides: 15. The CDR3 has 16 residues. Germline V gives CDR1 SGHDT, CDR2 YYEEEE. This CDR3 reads CASSALLAGVWDAQYF. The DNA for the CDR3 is TGTGCCAGCAGCGCCCTTCTAGCGGGGGTATGGGATGCGCAGTATTTT.

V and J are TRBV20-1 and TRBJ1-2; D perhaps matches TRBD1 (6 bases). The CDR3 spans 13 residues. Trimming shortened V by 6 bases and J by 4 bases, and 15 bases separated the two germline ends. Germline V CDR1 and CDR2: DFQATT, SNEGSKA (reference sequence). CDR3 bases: TGCAGTGCGAGGGCCGCGGACAGCTATGGCTACACCTTC. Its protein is CSARAADSYGYTF.

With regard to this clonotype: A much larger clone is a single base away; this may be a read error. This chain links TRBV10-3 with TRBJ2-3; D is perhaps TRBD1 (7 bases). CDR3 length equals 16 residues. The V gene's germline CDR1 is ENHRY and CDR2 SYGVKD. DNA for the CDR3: TGTGTCACCCAACCCTCCTCGACAGGGAGGTCAGATACGCAGTATTTT. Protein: CVTQPSSTGRSDTQYF.

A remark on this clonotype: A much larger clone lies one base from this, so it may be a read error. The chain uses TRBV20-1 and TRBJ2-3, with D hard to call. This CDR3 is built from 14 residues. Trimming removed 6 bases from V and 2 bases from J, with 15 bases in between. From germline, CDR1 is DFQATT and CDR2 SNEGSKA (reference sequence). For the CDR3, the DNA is TGCAGTGCCACCAAGAGGCGTTACACAGATACGCAGTATTTT. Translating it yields CSATKRRYTDTQYF.

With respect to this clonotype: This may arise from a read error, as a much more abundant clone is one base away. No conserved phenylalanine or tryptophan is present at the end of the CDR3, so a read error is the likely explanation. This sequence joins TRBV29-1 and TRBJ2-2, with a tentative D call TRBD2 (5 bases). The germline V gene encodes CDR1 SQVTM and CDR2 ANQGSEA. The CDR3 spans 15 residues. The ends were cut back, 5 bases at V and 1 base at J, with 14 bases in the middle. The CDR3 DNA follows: TGCAGCGTTAACCGCCACGGAGGGAACACCGGGGAGCTGTTTTTA. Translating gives CSVNRHGGNTGELFL.